This T cell receptor beta chain was retrieved from a study of shared clonotypes between healthy human individuals. Profiling relied on immunoSEQ multiplex PCR, and the TCRdb table lists in-frame clones only, not all of them. This repertoire shows roughly 320,000 clones, around 86% found once; its top ten account for about 16%. The CDR3 runs to 13 residues. Germline CDR1 SGHNT, CDR2 YYREEE (reference sequence). Trimming left V 2 bases short and J 2 bases short, with 4 bases between. This TCR derives from a young man in good health. V usage is TRBV5-4 and J usage is TRBJ2-2; D unclear. Sequenced sample: memory CD8+ T cells sorted from blood. Subset meaning: CD45RO+ cells pooled with CCR7-negative TemRA cells. The CDR3 nucleotides are TGTGCCAGCAGCTTCGGTAACACCGGGGAGCTGTTTTTT. This sequence encodes CASSFGNTGELFF.